The rows below give T cell receptor beta chains drawn from one sample of a study of cytomegalovirus exposure and HLA in healthy donors. The table came from immunoSEQ multiplex PCR; TCRdb's copy has only in-frame clones and leaves some out. The sample holds 87,000 or so clones, around 8% seen once. Sequences were obtained from PBMCs. Receptors originate from a man in his forties or fifties in good health and CMV-seronegative. The CDR3 runs from the conserved cysteine through the conserved F or W. The D gene is left open where the match is weak. Not every row has a clone size; where given, it reads once, few, many or a size class.

cdr3_nt,cdr3_aa,v_call,j_call,clone_size,d_call
TGTGCCAGCAGTACAAGTGCTGGGGGGGAGACCCAGTACTTC,CASSTSAGGETQYF,TRBV28,TRBJ2-5,.,.
TGTGCCAGCTCACCACCGGTGCAAAACAGGGCAGTGAAGACCCAGTACTTC,CASSPPVQNRAVKTQYF,TRBV18,TRBJ2-5,few,.
TGCGCCAGCAGCCCTGGCGGGGGGTTGGACTCCACTCGATACAATGAGCAGTTCTTC,CASSPGGGLDSTRYNEQFF,TRBV5-1,TRBJ2-1,.,TRBD2
TGTGCCAGCTCACAACTCAGTAGGTCGAGACTAGCGGAACGCGGAGCGGAGCAGTACTTC,CASSQLSRSRLAERGAEQYF,TRBV18,TRBJ2-7,.,TRBD2
TGTGCCAGCAGCTTAGACGGGACAGGGGGTTCACCCCTCCACTTT,CASSLDGTGGSPLHF,TRBV11-3,TRBJ1-6,.,TRBD1
TGTGCCAGCAGCCGGGACTATTCCTACGAGCAGTACTTC,CASSRDYSYEQYF,TRBV7-2,TRBJ2-7,few,TRBD2
TGTGCCAGCAGTGAGGGGGGGCGAGAGCCCCAGCATTTT,CASSEGGREPQHF,TRBV6-1,TRBJ1-5,.,.
TGTGCCAGCAGCTTAAGGGGACAGGGCGGCGGGGAGCTGTTTTTT,CASSLRGQGGGELFF,TRBV7-3,TRBJ2-2,.,TRBD1
TGTGCCAGCAGCTCACAAGAGACCCAGTACTTC,CASSSQETQYF,TRBV7-2,TRBJ2-5,.,.
TGCGCCAGCAGCCTCGGGACAGCTAGCACAGATACGCAGTATTTT,CASSLGTASTDTQYF,TRBV5-1,TRBJ2-3,once,TRBD1
TGTGCCAGCAGCCGATACGGGACAGGGAGTTTAGATACGCAGTATTTT,CASSRYGTGSLDTQYF,TRBV27,TRBJ2-3,few,TRBD1
TGCGCCAGCAGCCAAGTTGGGGGGGAGGAGACCCAGTACTTC,CASSQVGGEETQYF,TRBV4-1,TRBJ2-5,few,TRBD2
TGTGCCAGCAGTGAATTCGGGGGAAATAATGAAAAACTGTTTTTT,CASSEFGGNNEKLFF,TRBV2,TRBJ1-4,few,.
TGTGCCAGCAGCCCGGGGGGGACAGGGAGGCAAGAGACCCAGTACTTC,CASSPGGTGRQETQYF,TRBV7-8,TRBJ2-5,.,.
TGTGCCAGCAGCCTAGCGGGAGAAACGGTTGAGCAGTTCTTC,CASSLAGETVEQFF,TRBV11-1,TRBJ2-1,.,TRBD2
TGTGCCAGCAGCGTAGTAGGTAGCGGGAGTGGGTACAATGAGCAGTTCTTC,CASSVVGSGSGYNEQFF,TRBV9,TRBJ2-1,once,TRBD2
TGCGCCAGCAGCTTGGCCTCGTTGACGGGAGGAATCTACGAGCAGTACTTC,CASSLASLTGGIYEQYF,TRBV5-1,TRBJ2-7,few,TRBD2
TGTGCCAGCAGCGTACGGGGCTCTGGGGCCAACGTCCTGACTTTC,CASSVRGSGANVLTF,TRBV7-9,TRBJ2-6,.,.
TGTGCTAGCAGCTTAGCGGGAGAATACAATGAGCAGTTCTTC,CASSLAGEYNEQFF,TRBV7-7,TRBJ2-1,.,TRBD2
TGTGCCAGCAGCGACAGGGGGTTCTCCTACGAGCAGTACTTC,CASSDRGFSYEQYF,TRBV7-2,TRBJ2-7,few,TRBD1
TGTGCCAGCAGTCCAACTACAGGTCCTGGAGAGCAGTACTTC,CASSPTTGPGEQYF,TRBV11-2,TRBJ2-7,.,.
TGTGCCAGCAGCCCCGCAAGCAGCACAGATACGCAGTATTTT,CASSPASSTDTQYF,TRBV6-5,TRBJ2-3,few,.
TGTGCCATCGGGGACACTTACTCTGGAAACACCATATATTTT,CAIGDTYSGNTIYF,TRBV10-3,TRBJ1-3,.,.
TGTGCCAGCAGTGCGGACAGGGTACCTTCCTCTGGAAACACCATATATTTT,CASSADRVPSSGNTIYF,TRBV25-1,TRBJ1-3,.,TRBD1
TGTGCCAGCAGTGATGCGGGAACCCCCCTCTCAACAGATACGCAGTATTTT,CASSDAGTPLSTDTQYF,TRBV25-1,TRBJ2-3,few,.
TGTGCCAGCAGTAATATGAACACTGAAGCTTTCTTT,CASSNMNTEAFF,TRBV2,TRBJ1-1,few,.
TGTGCCAGTAGTCCAGAGGCTGAACCGGGACAGACCTTGTGG,CASSPEAEPGQTLW,TRBV19,TRBJ1-4,.,TRBD1
TGTGCCAGCAGTTTATTAATGGGCGGGGACCAAGAGACCCAGTACTTC,CASSLLMGGDQETQYF,TRBV28,TRBJ2-5,.,.
TGTGCCAGCAGCTTGGCAGGGGGCGCAGGGACTGAAGCTTTCTTT,CASSLAGGAGTEAFF,TRBV5-4,TRBJ1-1,few,TRBD1
TGTGCCAGCAGTGGCAACAGGGTTGGTGAAAAACTGTTTTTT,CASSGNRVGEKLFF,TRBV2,TRBJ1-4,.,.
TGTGCCAGCAGTGGGGGCAGGGGTAGCAATCAGCCCCAGCATTTT,CASSGGRGSNQPQHF,TRBV2,TRBJ1-5,few,.
TGTGCCAGCAGCATCTCCGGGACAGCGCAAGAGACCCAGTACTTC,CASSISGTAQETQYF,TRBV9,TRBJ2-5,.,TRBD1
TGTGCCAGTACCTGGGACAGGAAAAATCAGCCCCAGCATTTT,CASTWDRKNQPQHF,TRBV19,TRBJ1-5,.,TRBD1
TGTGCCAGCAGTTTCGGGGGGGCCCGCTCTGGGGCCAACGTCCTGACTTTC,CASSFGGARSGANVLTF,TRBV5-6,TRBJ2-6,.,TRBD2
TGCGCCAGCAGCTTCGGACAGAATAATTCACCCCTCCACTTT,CASSFGQNNSPLHF,TRBV5-1,TRBJ1-6,.,.
TGTGCCAGCAGGGGACTAGGCCCCTACGAGCAGTACTTC,CASRGLGPYEQYF,TRBV6-1,TRBJ2-7,few,TRBD2
TGTGCCAGCAGTTTTAGCTTCTCCAGTAACTATGGCTACACCTTC,CASSFSFSSNYGYTF,TRBV27,TRBJ1-2,.,.
TGCGCCAGCAGCTCCTTCTACGAGCAGTACTTC,CASSSFYEQYF,TRBV5-1,TRBJ2-7,.,.
TGCGCCAGCAGCCAAGAGACAACAGCCTCCTACGAGCAGTACTTC,CASSQETTASYEQYF,TRBV4-3,TRBJ2-7,few,.
TGTGCCAGCAGTCCAGTGGGACAGTACACTGAAGCTTTCTTT,CASSPVGQYTEAFF,TRBV27,TRBJ1-1,.,TRBD1
TGCGCCAGCAGCATAACCGGGACAGTGAACACTGAAGCTTTCTTT,CASSITGTVNTEAFF,TRBV5-1,TRBJ1-1,.,TRBD1
TGCGCCAGCAGCTTGGGTAGCGACAATGAGCAGTTCTTC,CASSLGSDNEQFF,TRBV5-1,TRBJ2-1,.,.
TGTGCCAGCAGCTTCCAGCGGGGATCCCCCTACGAGCAGTACTTC,CASSFQRGSPYEQYF,TRBV7-2,TRBJ2-7,few,TRBD2
TGTGCCTGGAGTGTACCAGGACTAGCCTATGAGCAGTTCTTC,CAWSVPGLAYEQFF,TRBV30,TRBJ2-1,few,TRBD2
TGTGCCACCCAACGAGCAACTAATGAAAAACTGTTTTTT,CATQRATNEKLFF,TRBV10-3,TRBJ1-4,few,.
TGCAGCGTTGTGAAGAGTAGATTCTCCTACGAGCAGTACTTC,CSVVKSRFSYEQYF,TRBV29-1,TRBJ2-7,.,.
TGTGCCAGCAGCTCTGGGGGGGGTGGAAACACCATATATTTT,CASSSGGGGNTIYF,TRBV28,TRBJ1-3,few,.